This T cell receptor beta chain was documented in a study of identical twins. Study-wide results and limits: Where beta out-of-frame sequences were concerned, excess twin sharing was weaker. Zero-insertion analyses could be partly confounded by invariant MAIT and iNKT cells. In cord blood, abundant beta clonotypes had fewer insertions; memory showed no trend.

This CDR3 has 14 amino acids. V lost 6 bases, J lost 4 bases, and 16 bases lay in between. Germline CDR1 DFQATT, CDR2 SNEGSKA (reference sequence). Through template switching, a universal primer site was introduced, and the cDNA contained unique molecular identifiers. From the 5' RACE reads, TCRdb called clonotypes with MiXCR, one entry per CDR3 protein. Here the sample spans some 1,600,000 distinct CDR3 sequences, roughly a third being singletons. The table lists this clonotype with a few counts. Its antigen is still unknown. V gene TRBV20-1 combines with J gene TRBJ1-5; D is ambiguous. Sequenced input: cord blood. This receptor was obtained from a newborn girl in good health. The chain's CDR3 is CSAPRGPQNQPQHF. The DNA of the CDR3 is TGCAGTGCCCCAAGAGGTCCTCAAAATCAGCCCCAGCATTTT.